Presented here are 2 T cell receptor beta chains from one specimen sequenced in a study of cytomegalovirus exposure and HLA in healthy donors. The PCR was carried out with 60 Vbeta primers and 13 Jbeta primers. The method was immunoSEQ multiplex PCR; TCRdb's version includes in-frame clones alone and lacks a portion of them. The sample consists of 150,000 or so clones, about 70% of them appearing once. Sequencing used PBMCs. Source of these receptors: a man aged 25 to 40 in good health and CMV-seropositive.

This clone was picked up one time. V gene TRBV9 combines with J gene TRBJ2-5; 9 bases are shared with TRBD2. V shed 4 bases and J 1 base; nucleotides not matched to a gene: 2. CDR1 is SGDLS, CDR2 YYNGEE, per germline. The CDR3 runs to 14 residues. The CDR3 sequence: CASSSSGGQETQYF. The CDR3 DNA reads TGTGCCAGCAGCAGTAGCGGGGGCCAAGAGACCCAGTACTTC.

This clone was counted a single time. The rearrangement joins TRBV7-9 to TRBJ2-7; D gene uncertain. V lost 0 bases, J lost 3 bases, and 9 bases lay in between. The CDR3 is 14 residues long. Germline CDR1 reads SEHNR; CDR2 reads FQNEAQ (reference sequence). Here the CDR3 DNA reads TGTGCCAGCAGCTTAGCTAGTTCCTTCTACGAGCAGTACTTC. Translating gives CASSLASSFYEQYF.